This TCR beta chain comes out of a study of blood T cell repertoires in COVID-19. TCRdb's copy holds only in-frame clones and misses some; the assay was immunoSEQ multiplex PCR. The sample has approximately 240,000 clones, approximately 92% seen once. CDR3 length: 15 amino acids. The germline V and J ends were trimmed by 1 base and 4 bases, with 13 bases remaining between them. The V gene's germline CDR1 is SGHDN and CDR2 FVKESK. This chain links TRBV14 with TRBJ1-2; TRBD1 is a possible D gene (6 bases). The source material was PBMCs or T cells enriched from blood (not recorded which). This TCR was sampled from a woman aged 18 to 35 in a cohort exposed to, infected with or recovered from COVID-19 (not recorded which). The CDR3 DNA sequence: TGTGCCAGCAGCCAAGGAACAGGGTGGCCCTATGGCTACACCTTC. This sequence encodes CASSQGTGWPYGYTF.